The 25 T cell receptor beta chains presented below share a single source sample, sequenced in a study of regulatory T cells in long-lasting Graves disease. Arm-PCR with iRepertoire HTBI primers amplified the CDR3 regions for these TCR beta libraries. One entry per CDR3 protein, called by TCRdb with MiXCR from the multiplex PCR reads. The sample holds some 450,000 distinct CDR3 sequences, over 15% seen once. Sample time point: newly diagnosed GD, antithyroid drugs for less than 3 months. Following extraction of RNA from PBMCs, that RNA was used to make the TCR library. These same data were also listed under a study on T cells in Graves' hyperthyroidism and ophthalmopathy.

The material was peripheral blood mononuclear cells (PBMCs), obtained at new diagnosis, from a patient treated with antithyroid drugs. The source of these receptors is a woman in her twenties or thirties with Graves disease.

This clonotype was recorded a few times. The chain links TRBV11-3 to TRBJ1-1; D call uncertain. CDR3 size: 13 residues. Germline loops: CDR1 SGHNT, CDR2 YENEEA. The V end lost 0 bases, the J end lost 3 bases, and 5 bases lay between the germline ends. The CDR3 DNA follows: TGTGCCAGCAGCTTAGAGCAAGACACTGAAGCTTTCTTT. Its translation: CASSLEQDTEAFF.

Of note for this clonotype: A much larger clone sits a single nucleotide away, making a read error possible. The chain recombines TRBV29-1 with TRBJ2-7, with 9 bases fitting TRBD1. V trimming: 1 base; J trimming: 6 bases; junction bases outside the gene matches: 13. There are 16 residues in the CDR3. Germline CDR1 is SQVTM and CDR2 is ANQGSEA. The CDR3 DNA is TGCAGCGTTGAAGGACTAGTCGGACAGGGGACAAGCGAGCAGTACTTC. Amino acid sequence: CSVEGLVGQGTSEQYF.

Concerning this clonotype: A read error is possible here, since a much larger clone lies one base away. The rearrangement uses TRBV10-3 and TRBJ2-3, with D unclear. CDR1 is ENHRY, CDR2 SYGVKD, per germline. V lost 5 bases to trimming and J lost 0 bases, with 12 bases between them. CDR3 length: 15 residues. In nucleotides, the CDR3 is TGTGCCATCAGTACCTTCGACCTTAGCACAGATACGCAGTATTTT. It encodes CAISTFDLSTDTQYF.

In its sample, this clonotype was seen many times. The chain joins TRBV28 to TRBJ2-7; 9 nucleotides match TRBD2. The CDR3 spans 16 residues. CDR1 and CDR2 from the germline V gene are MDHEN and SYDVKM. The J segment lost 2 bases and the V segment lost 4 bases, leaving 9 bases of the junction unmatched. In DNA, the CDR3 is TGTGCCAGCAGTTCATATAGCGGGAGTGATCCCTACGAGCAGTACTTC. Amino acids: CASSSYSGSDPYEQYF. Full variable domain (remainder filled in from reference TRBV28 and TRBJ2-7): DVKVTQSSRYLVKRTGEKVFLECVQDMDHENMFWYRQDPGLGLRLIYFSYDVKMKEKGDIPEGYSVSREKKERFSLILESASTNQTSMYLCASSSYSGSDPYEQYFGPGTRLTVT.

This clonotype showed up many times. The V gene is TRBV29-1, the J gene TRBJ2-7; 7 bases align to TRBD1. Trimming took 7 bases from V and 1 from J; bases not matched to a gene: 10. The CDR3 consists of 14 residues. The germline V gene has CDR1 SQVTM and CDR2 ANQGSEA. This chain's CDR3 is CSACRDSASYEQYF. The CDR3 DNA is TGCAGCGCCTGTAGGGACAGCGCATCCTACGAGCAGTACTTC.

The sample holds many counts of this clonotype. This sequence joins TRBV24-1 and TRBJ2-3; possibly TRBD1 for D (6 bases). CDR3 length: 17 residues. Per germline, CDR1 KGHDR and CDR2 SFDVKD. Trimming left V 3 bases short and J 3 bases short, with 18 bases between. The CDR3 DNA sequence: TGTGCCACCAGTGATCAAACCTACAGGGCCCGGACAGATACGCAGTATTTT. Its protein is CATSDQTYRARTDTQYF.

This clonotype was observed at least ten times. The gene calls are TRBV20-1 and TRBJ2-3; a weak D match, TRBD1 (5 bases). The germline V gene has CDR1 DFQATT and CDR2 SNEGSKA (reference sequence). The CDR3 extends over 14 amino acids. V was shortened by 5 bases and J by 2 bases, with 14 bases between the two germline ends. Here the CDR3 DNA reads TGCAGTGCTGGCAGACAGAGCCTCACAGATACGCAGTATTTT. It codes for CSAGRQSLTDTQYF.

This clonotype was seen a few times. This may stem from a read error, because a much larger clone lies one nucleotide away. The V call is TRBV7-9, the J call TRBJ1-1, with D perhaps TRBD1 (5 bases). CDR3 length: 13 residues. CDR1 SEHNR and CDR2 FQNEAQ come from the germline V gene (reference sequence). The DNA of the CDR3 is TGTGCCAGCAGCCTACAGGTGACCACTGAAGCTTCCTTT. As protein: CASSLQVTTEASF.

Many counts were recorded for this clonotype. The junction and the germline gene differ at one end; a read error may be behind it. This sequence joins TRBV7-7 and TRBJ2-3; D is possibly TRBD1 or TRBD2 (5 bases each). CDR3 length: 14 amino acids. The germline V gene has CDR1 SSHAT and CDR2 FNYEAQ (reference sequence). The CDR3 bases are TGTGCTAGCAGCCGGGACCCCGGCACAGATACGCAGTATTTT. It encodes CASSRDPGTDTQYF.

This clonotype came up many times. The chain couples TRBV7-9 to TRBJ2-5; no definite D call. CDR1 is SEHNR and CDR2 is FQNEAQ in the germline V gene (reference sequence). V lost 3 bases to trimming and J lost 1 base, with 18 bases between them. The CDR3 spans 17 residues. CDR3 region: CASSLNPWRRAQETQYF. Written as DNA, the CDR3 is TGTGCCAGCAGCTTGAATCCGTGGCGACGGGCCCAAGAGACCCAGTACTTC.

This clonotype has ten or more counts. Here the CDR3 reads CASSLSTDEQYF. Written as DNA, the CDR3 is TGTGCCAGCAGTCTCTCGACAGACGAGCAGTACTTC. The chain is built from TRBV28 and TRBJ2-7, with D possibly being TRBD1 (5 bases). V lost 5 bases and J 5 bases, leaving 10 bases between the germline ends. The germline CDR1 and CDR2 sequences are MDHEN and SYDVKM. This CDR3 is built from 12 residues.

Notes on this clonotype: Germline is not matched at one junction end, which may reflect a read error. The chain recombines TRBV7-2 with TRBJ2-1; tentatively, D is TRBD2 (6 bases). The CDR3 loop spans 15 amino acids. Germline CDR1 reads SGHTA; CDR2 reads FQGNSA. The CDR3 reads CASSLEGLSYNEQIF. DNA for the CDR3: TGTGCCAGCAGCTTGGAGGGACTCTCCTACAATGAGCAGATCTTC. Filled out from reference TRBV7-2 and TRBJ2-1, the complete variable domain reads GAGVSQSPSNKVTEKGKDVELRCDPISGHTALYWYRQSLGQGLEFLIYFQGNSAPDKSGLPSDRFSAERTGGSVSTLTIQRTQQEDSAVYLCASSLEGLSYNEQIFGPGTRLTVL.

With regard to this clonotype: This may be a read error, as it is one base from a much larger clone. The chain uses TRBV7-9 and TRBJ2-7; 7 bases line up with TRBD1. Germline V gene lookup returns CDR1 SEHNR and CDR2 FQNEAQ (reference sequence). The V segment lost 5 bases and the J segment 5 bases; nucleotides outside the gene matches: 6. This CDR3 contains 13 residues. CDR3 sequence reads: CASSPGTVDEQYF. CDR3 sequence (DNA): TGTGCCAGCAGCCCAGGGACAGTCGACGAGCAGTACTTC.

This clonotype has only a few counts. The chain couples TRBV7-8 to TRBJ1-5, with 9 positions matching TRBD1. J was trimmed by 4 bases and V by 5 bases; bases with no gene match: 9. The germline V gene encodes CDR1 SGHVS and CDR2 FQNEAQ. The CDR3 runs 16 residues. CDR3 sequence: CASSALTGGYNQPQHF. The CDR3 DNA reads as TGTGCCAGCAGCGCGTTAACAGGGGGCTATAATCAGCCCCAGCATTTT.

This clonotype was counted at least ten times. The chain combines TRBV7-2 with TRBJ2-1, with D uncertain. Germline CDR1 reads SGHTA; CDR2 reads FQGNSA. CDR3 length: 12 amino acids. Trimming took off 3 bases at V and 14 bases at J, with 14 bases between the two ends. CDR3 DNA: TGTGCCAGCAGCTTGTATACAGCGTCCGAGTTCTTC. Translation gives CASSLYTASEFF.

At least ten counts were recorded for this clonotype. This rearrangement joins TRBV28 to TRBJ2-5; the D is unclear. V was shortened by 4 bases and J by 4 bases, with 10 bases between the two germline ends. The CDR3 loop spans 13 amino acids. Looked up from germline, CDR1 is MDHEN and CDR2 is SYDVKM. The CDR3 DNA is TGTGCCAGCAGTTCTATGTTGGGAGAGACCCAGTACTTC. As protein: CASSSMLGETQYF.

At least ten counts were recorded for this clonotype. The J gene is TRBJ1-5, the V gene TRBV10-3, with no clear D. The CDR3 runs to 15 residues. CDR1 and CDR2 from the germline V gene are ENHRY and SYGVKD. V was shortened by 10 bases and J by 1 base, with 17 bases between the two germline ends. The CDR3 here is CATAPEPLSNQPQHF. DNA of the CDR3: TGTGCCACCGCCCCGGAGCCGCTGAGCAATCAGCCCCAGCATTTT.

This clonotype was detected many times. V and J are TRBV2 and TRBJ1-6; D call uncertain. CDR3 size: 14 residues. V shed 4 bases and J shed 8 bases, with 12 bases lying between them. The germline V gene encodes CDR1 SNHLY and CDR2 FYNNEI. The CDR3 reads CASSVGVSYSPLHF. As DNA, the CDR3 is TGTGCCAGCAGTGTCGGGGTGTCTTATTCACCCCTCCACTTT.

CDR3 DNA sequence: TGTGCCAGTAGTATATCGCGGCTTACCGGGGAGCTGTTTTTT. It specifies CASSISRLTGELFF. The V and J genes are TRBV19 and TRBJ2-2; D uncertain. This CDR3 is 14 amino acids long. V lost 2 bases and J 5 bases, leaving 9 bases between the germline ends. Germline CDR1 and CDR2: LNHDA and SQIVND (reference sequence).

The rearrangement uses TRBV20-1 and TRBJ1-5; 12 positions match TRBD1. The V segment lost 7 bases and the J segment 2 bases; nucleotides outside the gene matches: 9. Per the germline V gene, CDR1 is DFQATT and CDR2 is SNEGSKA (reference sequence). There are 16 residues in the CDR3. The CDR3, as DNA: TGCAGTGTTACGGGACAGGGGGCGTGGGGCAATCAGCCCCAGCATTTT. Its translation is CSVTGQGAWGNQPQHF.

There are a few counts of this clonotype. The chain joins TRBV3-1 to TRBJ2-1; 8 positions agree with TRBD2. The CDR3 extends over 16 amino acids. Losses at the gene ends were 4 bases for V and 7 bases for J; bases not matched to a gene: 12. Germline CDR1 and CDR2: LGHDT and YNNKEL (reference sequence). CDR3 residues: CASSRPGLVRGNEQFF. The CDR3 DNA follows: TGTGCCAGCAGCCGTCCGGGACTAGTTAGAGGTAATGAGCAGTTCTTC.

This clonotype was detected ten times or more. The chain employs TRBV11-2 and TRBJ2-3, with D perhaps matching TRBD2 (6 bases). V was cut by 5 bases and J by 3 bases, with 12 bases left in between. CDR3 size: 14 residues. CDR1 is SGHAT, CDR2 FQNNGV, per germline. This CDR3 reads CASSPASGTDTQYF. The CDR3 DNA reads as TGTGCCAGCAGCCCGGCGAGCGGGACAGATACGCAGTATTTT.

J is TRBJ1-6 and V is TRBV13, with 10 bases lining up with TRBD1. The CDR3 extends over 15 amino acids. In germline, CDR1 is PRHDT, CDR2 FYEKMQ (reference sequence). The junction had 5 bases not matched to a gene; V was cut back by 4 bases and J by 8 bases. CDR3 region: CASSSTGQGDSPLHF. Written as DNA, the CDR3 is TGTGCCAGCAGCTCTACCGGACAGGGGGATTCACCCCTCCACTTT.

This clonotype was recorded at least ten times. The V and J genes are TRBV6-2 or TRBV6-3 and TRBJ1-5; 9 nucleotides line up with TRBD1. CDR3 length: 17 amino acids. Germline V gives CDR1 MNHEY, CDR2 SVGEGT. Trimming took 5 bases from V and 0 from J; bases not matched to a gene: 8. In DNA, the CDR3 is TGTGCCAGCAGTGAGCGGACAGGGGCTAATAGCAATCAGCCCCAGCATTTT. Translated, it gives CASSERTGANSNQPQHF.

The rearrangement uses TRBV28 and TRBJ2-4; D is perhaps TRBD1 (6 bases). The J call may be in error: the DNA end matches TRBJ1-2 better. CDR1 MDHEN and CDR2 SYDVKM come from the germline V gene. This CDR3 comprises 13 residues. The CDR3 sequence: CASGRGKGGGYTF. The CDR3 region has the DNA TGTGCAAGCGGGAGGGGGAAAGGAGGTGGCTACACCTTC.